A selection of T cell receptor beta chains follows, all from one sample in a study of T cells in narcolepsy. Here immunoSEQ multiplex PCR was the method, and the copy in TCRdb shows in-frame clones only, minus some. The sample has tens of thousands of clones, 70% to 90% seen once. The specimen was CD45RA- memory CD4+ T cells from PBMCs. The receptors come from a human donor with narcolepsy. The conserved cysteine and the conserved F or W are not part of the CDR3 here. The order of the fields is V gene, J gene, CDR3 protein.

TRBV5-1	TRBJ2-5	ASSLGDLAGGETQY
TRBV19	TRBJ1-1	ASSTRGTEAF
TRBV18	TRBJ1-1	ASSPELKPNTEAF
TRBV30	TRBJ2-1	AWSVLAGGQNEQF
TRBV11-3	TRBJ1-1	ASSLGLRAF
TRBV10-3	TRBJ1-5	AISGTGGEVGQPQH
TRBV6-5	TRBJ1-5	ASSDWGQPQH
TRBV5-1	TRBJ1-5	ASSLDGNSNQPQH
TRBV15	TRBJ2-2	ATSTSLGREGTGELF
TRBV5-4	TRBJ2-2	ASSLSEGGRAGELF
TRBV18	TRBJ1-4	ASSPEGIREKLF
TRBV7-2	TRBJ2-3	ASSLVEGVTTDTQY
TRBV6-1	TRBJ1-1	ASSDSHGGRTEAF
TRBV6-5	TRBJ2-3	ASNLAGGPTDTQY
TRBV30	TRBJ1-3	AWSLGGVTGNTIY
TRBV15	TRBJ1-1	ATSSHRTGPTEAF
TRBV19	TRBJ2-2	ASAGTGVAGELF
TRBV5-4	NA	ASSFRDRGGEQY
TRBV7-8	TRBJ1-3	ASSLDGNTIY
TRBV6-5	TRBJ2-7	ASSNRDRGIEQY
TRBV14	TRBJ1-2	ASSTMTGGRFNGYT
TRBV9	TRBJ2-3	ASSVDSTDTQY
TRBV7-2	TRBJ2-2	ASSLDGGPNTGELF
TRBV10-3	TRBJ1-2	AISDLKGGSYGYT
TRBV19	TRBJ1-4	ASSIWGENEKLF
TRBV30	TRBJ2-7	AWGTGPWGNEQY
TRBV6-6	TRBJ1-2	ASILGPRNYGYT
TRBV28	TRBJ1-1	ASRSTGGTEAF
TRBV7-8	TRBJ2-1	ASRPRGLEQF
TRBV28	TRBJ1-6	ASSLPTGDNSPLH
TRBV10-3	TRBJ2-1	ATKTTGVVTNEQF
TRBV9	TRBJ2-2	ASSPRSGTNTGELF
TRBV19	TRBJ1-5	ASSMWWIGRDNQPQH
TRBV30	TRBJ2-3	AWSLGGGALDTQY
TRBV9	TRBJ2-3	ASSVGAARATDTQY
TRBV28	TRBJ1-2	ASSSSGANNYGYT
TRBV4-3	TRBJ2-3	ASSQDPGDTQY
TRBV5-1	TRBJ2-7	ASSLAGGTTWDEQY
TRBV5-6	TRBJ1-3	ASRLWGSGNTIY
TRBV21-1	TRBJ2-2	ASSKVREPCVGELF
TRBV7-2	TRBJ1-1	ASSLVGRRNTEAF
TRBV5-8	TRBJ1-6	ASSSPGQGYNSPLH